The 30 T cell receptor beta chains in this list originate from one sample, sequenced in a study of T-cell reconstitution after alpha-beta-depleted transplantation in children. Construction of the TCRbeta library involved unique molecular identifiers. Each CDR3 protein is one row after TCRdb ran MiXCR on the PCR reads. The repertoire holds hundreds of thousands of distinct CDR3 sequences, with 20% to 25% as singletons. Material: PBMCs, mostly from graft donor cells, obtained 360 days after TCRalphabeta/CD19-depleted stem cell transplant. The origin of the receptors is a boy under two years old who had a stem cell transplant for acute myeloid leukemia, so the T cells may come from the graft donor.

This clonotype was seen ten or more times. The chain has TRBV28 and TRBJ1-4; D may be TRBD1 (6 bases). V gave up 7 bases and J gave up 11 bases, with 17 bases separating them. This CDR3 is 13 amino acids long. Germline V lookup: CDR1 MDHEN, CDR2 SYDVKM. DNA of the CDR3: TGTGCCAGCACTCAAGATCAAGGGGGGAAACTGTTTTTT. This gives the protein CASTQDQGGKLFF.

The table lists this clonotype with many counts. V and J are TRBV4-3 and TRBJ2-1; tentatively, D is TRBD2 (6 bases). Trimming cost V 1 base and J 2 bases, with 6 bases left between them. The V gene's germline CDR1 is LGHNA and CDR2 YSLEER. There are 14 residues in the CDR3. This CDR3 is CASSQGTTYNEQFF. In DNA, the CDR3 is TGCGCCAGCAGCCAAGGGACTACCTACAATGAGCAGTTCTTC.

In its sample, this clonotype was seen many times. The V and J genes are TRBV15 and TRBJ2-7; the D gene could be TRBD1 or TRBD2 (5 bases each). V was clipped by 1 base and J by 2 bases, with 12 bases between them. The CDR3 totals 15 residues. Germline V gene sequence: CDR1 LNHNV, CDR2 YYDKDF (reference sequence). The CDR3 loop is CATSRGPGTTYEQYF. The CDR3 nucleotides read TGTGCCACCAGCAGAGGACCCGGGACGACCTACGAGCAGTACTTC.

This clonotype was picked up a small number of times. The chain couples TRBV20-1 to TRBJ2-3, with D hard to call. The V end lost 2 bases, the J end lost 6 bases, and 18 bases lay between the germline ends. This CDR3 spans 15 amino acids. Germline V gene sequence: CDR1 DFQATT, CDR2 SNEGSKA (reference sequence). CDR3 loop: CSARFPPPKGDTQYF. In DNA, the CDR3 is TGCAGTGCTAGATTCCCCCCACCGAAAGGGGATACGCAGTATTTT.

This sequence joins TRBV12-3 or TRBV12-4 and TRBJ2-4, with no clear D. Trimming stripped 2 bases from V and 0 bases from J, with 5 bases between. This CDR3 has 14 residues. The CDR3 region has the DNA TGTGCCAGCAGTTTAAATCTAGCCAAAAACATTCAGTACTTC. Protein: CASSLNLAKNIQYF.

This clonotype has more than one count but fewer than ten. The chain combines TRBV20-1 with TRBJ2-1; a weak D match, TRBD1 (5 bases). The CDR3 sequence is 14 residues long. Germline V gene data show CDR1 as DFQATT and CDR2 as SNEGSKA (reference sequence). V was trimmed by 5 bases and J by 7 bases, leaving 18 bases between them. The chain's CDR3 is CSAWEQVVGNEQFF. CDR3 bases: TGCAGTGCTTGGGAACAGGTCGTTGGGAATGAGCAGTTCTTC.

This clonotype has a count of ten or more. The V and J genes are TRBV28 and TRBJ2-7; D possibly corresponds to TRBD2 (6 bases). Trimming pared 6 bases from V and 3 bases from J, leaving 21 bases between. CDR3 length: 16 residues. Germline V gene lookup returns CDR1 MDHEN and CDR2 SYDVKM. The CDR3 region is CASSPQPGLGNYEQYV. As DNA, the CDR3 is TGTGCCAGCAGCCCACAACCGGGACTGGGAAACTACGAGCAGTACGTC.

The chain couples TRBV9 to TRBJ2-1, with TRBD1 identical over 7 bases. This CDR3 spans 19 amino acids. With V trimmed by 1 base and J by 3 bases, 16 bases remained unmatched. Germline CDR1 SGDLS, CDR2 YYNGEE. The CDR3 here is CASSVLGSFGRGFYNEQFF. CDR3 nucleotides: TGTGCCAGCAGCGTACTTGGCAGTTTTGGCAGGGGGTTCTACAATGAGCAGTTCTTC.

The V gene is TRBV20-1, the J gene TRBJ2-3, with D unclear. This CDR3 spans 12 amino acids. Per germline, CDR1 DFQATT and CDR2 SNEGSKA (reference sequence). The CDR3 reads CMVGSDTDTQYF. CDR3 DNA sequence: TGCATGGTCGGAAGTGACACAGATACGCAGTATTTT.

To note about this clonotype: A read error may produce the germline difference seen at one junction end. This chain connects TRBV12-3 or TRBV12-4 to TRBJ2-1; 7 bases are shared with TRBD1. The CDR3 length is 16 residues. CDR3 residues: CATSLTGSPLVNEQFF. The CDR3 coding sequence is TGTGCCACCAGTTTGACAGGGTCCCCTTTGGTCAATGAGCAGTTCTTC.

This clonotype was recorded many times. The gene calls are TRBV20-1 and TRBJ1-1; D is ambiguous. Trimming took 3 bases from V and 4 from J, leaving 12 bases between them. Germline assignment: CDR1 DFQATT and CDR2 SNEGSKA (reference sequence). This CDR3 is built from 13 residues. The CDR3 DNA reads as TGCAGTGCTAGTGAAGTGTCGTCCACTGAAGCTTTCTTT. This translates into CSASEVSSTEAFF.

The chain combines TRBV27 with TRBJ1-2, with D possibly TRBD1 on 5 matching bases. In germline, CDR1 is MNHEY, CDR2 SMNVEV (reference sequence). This CDR3 is 13 amino acids long. The ends were cut back, 4 bases at V and 6 bases at J, with 12 bases in the middle. Here the CDR3 reads CASSSRAGDGYTF. The CDR3 bases are TGTGCCAGCAGTTCCCGCGCGGGGGATGGCTACACCTTC.

This clonotype was observed at least ten times. This rearrangement joins TRBV27 to TRBJ2-1, with 7 bases that match TRBD2. V dropped 7 bases and J dropped 4; count of bases not matched to a gene: 7. The germline gives CDR1 MNHEY, CDR2 SMNVEV (reference sequence). The CDR3 has 14 residues. CDR3: CASKWGGEYNEQFF. DNA for the CDR3: TGTGCCAGCAAATGGGGGGGGGAATACAATGAGCAGTTCTTC.

This rearrangement joins TRBV10-3 to TRBJ2-7; D uncertain. Germline V gene sequence: CDR1 ENHRY, CDR2 SYGVKD. Trimming removed 0 bases at V and 1 base at J, with 10 bases between. This CDR3 has 15 residues. The CDR3, as DNA: TGTGCCATCAGTGAGTCAAGGCCCCGGTCCTACGAGCAGTACGTC. Its translation is CAISESRPRSYEQYV.

The CDR3 here is CASKSGANVLTF. CDR3 in DNA: TGTGCCAGCAAGAGTGGGGCCAACGTCCTGACTTTC. The chain has TRBV7-9 and TRBJ2-6; D gene uncertain. Trimming pared 7 bases from V and 3 bases from J, leaving 4 bases between. CDR1 and CDR2 from the germline V gene are SEHNR and FQNEAQ (reference sequence). CDR3 size: 12 residues.

This clonotype appeared many times. The chain combines TRBV29-1 with TRBJ2-1; 12 bases match TRBD1. Germline V gene sequence: CDR1 SQVTM, CDR2 ANQGSEA. The CDR3 has 18 amino acids. V shed 4 bases, J shed 0 bases, and the junction held 10 bases outside the gene matches. The CDR3 nucleotides are TGCAGCGTTGGGGACAGGGGGCGCTTGGGTGGCTCCTACAATGAGCAGTTCTTC. It codes for CSVGDRGRLGGSYNEQFF.

In this sample, this clonotype turned up a few times. The genes are TRBV12-3 or TRBV12-4 and TRBJ2-3; 7 nucleotides align to TRBD2. There are 15 residues in the CDR3. The V segment lost 5 bases and the J segment 6 bases; nucleotides outside the gene matches: 11. This CDR3 is CASSTLVPGRDTQYF. Written as DNA, the CDR3 is TGTGCCAGCAGTACCCTAGTACCCGGGAGGGATACGCAGTATTTT.

For the CDR3, the DNA is TGTGCCAGCAGAAGATTTGCCGGGACAGGGGGCGAAAACATTCAGTACTTC. As protein: CASRRFAGTGGENIQYF. The genes are TRBV6-1 and TRBJ2-4; 12 nucleotides align to TRBD1. Germline V gives CDR1 MNHNS, CDR2 SASEGT. CDR3 length: 17 amino acids. V gave up 6 bases and J gave up 5 bases; unmatched junction bases: 11.

As regards this clonotype: Given a much more abundant clone one base away, this may be a read error. This is likely a read error, given that the CDR3 carries no conserved phenylalanine or tryptophan at its end. The chain has TRBV20-1 and TRBJ2-5; D unresolved. This CDR3 contains 14 residues. The V end lost 8 bases, the J end lost 0 bases, and 16 bases lay between the germline ends. The germline gives CDR1 DFQATT, CDR2 SNEGSKA (reference sequence). As DNA, the CDR3 is TGCAGTCCCCGCGGCCCACCGTACCAAGAGACCCAGTACTTG. It translates to CSPRGPPYQETQYL.

The CDR3 DNA reads as TGTGCCAGCAGACGACAGCTCCAAGAGACCCAGTACTTC. Translated, it gives CASRRQLQETQYF. The chain uses TRBV27 and TRBJ2-5; D is possibly TRBD1 (5 bases). Trimming left V 6 bases short and J 1 base short, with 9 bases between. This CDR3 contains 13 residues. The germline V gene has CDR1 MNHEY and CDR2 SMNVEV (reference sequence).

At least ten counts were recorded for this clonotype. The chain recombines TRBV20-1 with TRBJ1-5; tentatively, D is TRBD1 (6 bases). Trimming took 3 bases from V and 3 from J, leaving 15 bases between them. Germline V gene data show CDR1 as DFQATT and CDR2 as SNEGSKA (reference sequence). The CDR3 contains 15 residues. CDR3 residues: CSARPTGALNQPQHF. Here the CDR3 DNA reads TGCAGTGCTAGGCCTACGGGGGCCCTCAATCAGCCCCAGCATTTT.

In this sample, this clonotype turned up many times. The chain carries TRBV12-3 or TRBV12-4 and TRBJ2-3; the D gene is possibly TRBD1 (6 bases). This CDR3 has 11 amino acids. Trimming removed 8 bases at V and 7 bases at J, with 10 bases between. The CDR3: CASGTGYTQYF. For the CDR3, the DNA is TGTGCCAGCGGAACAGGGTATACGCAGTATTTT.

V gene TRBV13 combines with J gene TRBJ2-7; D gene uncertain. Germline lookup yields CDR1 PRHDT and CDR2 FYEKMQ (reference sequence). V gave up 5 bases and J gave up 3 bases, with 8 bases separating them. CDR3 length equals 12 residues. The CDR3 nucleotides read TGTGCCAGCAGCCGTCGAAGCTACGAGCAGTACTTC. Its protein product is CASSRRSYEQYF.

As concerns this clonotype: Just one base apart from a much larger clone, this may be a read error. The chain couples TRBV29-1 to TRBJ2-6; TRBD1 is a possible D gene (5 bases). The CDR3 totals 15 residues. Germline V gene lookup returns CDR1 SQVTM and CDR2 ANQGSEA. The CDR3 protein is CSVPWQGTGANALTF. As DNA, the CDR3 is TGCAGCGTTCCGTGGCAGGGAACTGGGGCCAACGCCCTGACTTTC.

This chain uses TRBV10-3 with TRBJ2-7, with D tentatively TRBD1 (7 bases). CDR3 length equals 15 residues. V shed 4 bases and J shed 3 bases, with 16 bases lying between them. Germline CDR1 ENHRY, CDR2 SYGVKD. The CDR3 region is CAISGGDRTNYEQYV. CDR3 in DNA: TGTGCCATCAGTGGGGGGGACAGAACAAACTACGAGCAGTACGTC.

This clonotype was counted between two and nine times. The V gene is TRBV20-1, the J gene TRBJ1-1; no definite D call. Trimming left V 2 bases short and J 3 bases short, with 10 bases between. CDR3 length equals 13 residues. Germline CDR1 reads DFQATT; CDR2 reads SNEGSKA (reference sequence). The CDR3 DNA sequence: TGCAGTGCTAGACCCCCGCCGGACACTGAAGCTTTCTTT. Its translation is CSARPPPDTEAFF.

The count of this clonotype is one. The V gene is TRBV7-2, the J gene TRBJ1-1, with unresolved D. This CDR3 is 16 amino acids long. V was shortened by 1 base and J by 3 bases, with 15 bases between the two germline ends. CDR1 and CDR2 from the germline V gene are SGHTA and FQGNSA. CDR3 amino acids: CASSLDEVLGYTEAFF. The CDR3 DNA follows: TGTGCCAGCAGCTTAGACGAGGTATTGGGGTACACTGAAGCTTTCTTT.

This clonotype has only a few counts. J is TRBJ2-7 and V is TRBV20-1, with TRBD1 identical over 7 bases. The CDR3 spans 13 residues. With V trimmed by 6 bases and J by 6 bases, 11 bases remained unmatched. Germline CDR1 reads DFQATT; CDR2 reads SNEGSKA (reference sequence). The DNA for the CDR3 is TGCAGTGCCCGAGGTGGGACAGATCTCGAGCAGTACGTC. Translated, it gives CSARGGTDLEQYV.

This clonotype was counted once. The chain links TRBV12-3 or TRBV12-4 to TRBJ2-1; 7 nucleotides match TRBD1. The CDR3 has 13 residues. V lost 5 bases to trimming and J lost 9 bases; unmatched junction nucleotides: 7. The CDR3 sequence: CASSPRTGIEQFF. The CDR3 DNA is TGTGCCAGCAGTCCTAGGACAGGAATTGAGCAGTTCTTC.

This clonotype was observed once. The chain recombines TRBV6-4 with TRBJ2-7, with 7 positions matching TRBD1. V lost 8 bases, J lost 5 bases, and 27 bases stayed unmatched. CDR1 is MRHNA, CDR2 SNTAGT, per germline. This CDR3 has 19 residues. This CDR3 is CASCFIPGVVRQGGDEQYF. CDR3 DNA sequence: TGTGCCAGCTGTTTTATCCCTGGGGTGGTCAGACAGGGTGGGGACGAGCAGTACTTC.